This record looks at one T cell receptor (beta chain) sequence and its context. One Seattle source followed patients from active infection through their disease course. The CDR3 consists of 15 residues. V lost 4 bases to trimming and J lost 3 bases, with 16 bases between them. The germline V gene encodes CDR1 SGHRS and CDR2 YFSETQ. The entry originates in a study of blood T cell repertoires in COVID-19. Overall study context: COVID-19 samples, acute and convalescent, were from the United States, Italy and Spain.

Profiling relied on immunoSEQ multiplex PCR, and the TCRdb table lists in-frame clones only, not all of them. The table shows nearly 50,000 clones, with over 80% occurring only once. The TCR sequence derives from a woman of 80 years or more with COVID-19, enrolled during active disease. Sequencing input: peripheral blood. J is TRBJ1-2 and V is TRBV5-1; D might be TRBD1 (6 bases). Written as DNA, the CDR3 is TGCGCCAGCAGCCGTCAAGGACAGTCTTACTATGGCTACACCTTC. As protein: CASSRQGQSYYGYTF.